This paragraph covers one TCR beta chain sequence. Clones were read by immunoSEQ multiplex PCR, and TCRdb kept only the in-frame ones, dropping some. Seen here are under 150,000 clones, 65% to 90% observed once, and the top ten hold about 2.3%. The data belong to a study of blood T cell repertoires in COVID-19. Trimming took off 1 base at V and 5 bases at J, with 15 bases between the two ends. CDR1 SEHNR and CDR2 FQNEAQ come from the germline V gene (reference sequence). This CDR3 has 15 residues. The sequencing sample was made of PBMCs or T cells enriched from blood (not recorded which). The sequence derives from a woman between 50 and 59 years old who had recovered from COVID-19. The chain couples TRBV7-9 to TRBJ2-7; TRBD2 is a possible D gene (5 bases). CDR3 sequence (DNA): TGTGCCAGCAGCTTAGTTGGCAGACTATCTAACGAGCAGTACTTC. It codes for CASSLVGRLSNEQYF.